Listed below are T cell receptor beta chains from one sample, sequenced in a study of post-analysis software for immune sequencing data. TCRdb analysed the PCR reads with MiXCR anew, one entry per CDR3 protein. Among roughly 540,000 distinct CDR3 sequences listed, about a third were seen once. Sequences were obtained from blood. Receptors originate from a girl aged 2-17 years with multiple sclerosis. Each CDR3 is given with its conserved first and last residue. A D gene is named only where the DNA matches it firmly. The size entry is marked missing in some rows and otherwise reads once, few, many or a size class.

size: few
V: TRBV24-1
J: TRBJ1-4
D: TRBD1
CDR3: CATSDPGTGNEKLFF
DNA: TGTGCCACCAGTGACCCCGGGACAGGGAATGAAAAACTGTTTTTT

size: NA
V: TRBV7-2
J: TRBJ1-2
D: NA
CDR3: CASSFGPSNYGYTF
DNA: TGTGCCAGCAGCTTCGGACCTTCTAACTATGGCTACACCTTC

size: NA
V: TRBV20-1
J: TRBJ2-3
D: NA
CDR3: CSALPHYAASTDTQYF
DNA: TGCAGTGCACTCCCCCACTACGCGGCAAGCACAGATACGCAGTATTTT

size: many
V: TRBV12-3/TRBV12-4
J: TRBJ2-3
D: NA
CDR3: CASSLAAGDTQYF
DNA: TGTGCCAGCAGTTTAGCTGCCGGAGATACGCAGTATTTT

size: few
V: TRBV20-1
J: TRBJ2-5
D: TRBD2
CDR3: CSARDQRGSQETQYF
DNA: TGCAGTGCTAGAGATCAGCGGGGGTCCCAAGAGACCCAGTACTTC

size: few
V: TRBV29-1
J: TRBJ1-5
D: NA
CDR3: CSVTKGGNQPQHF
DNA: TGCAGCGTGACCAAGGGGGGCAATCAGCCCCAGCATTTT

size: NA
V: TRBV12-3/TRBV12-4
J: TRBJ2-5
D: NA
CDR3: CASTTGVRETQYF
DNA: TGTGCCAGCACCACGGGGGTTCGGGAGACCCAGTACTTC

size: NA
V: TRBV6-5
J: TRBJ1-2
D: NA
CDR3: CASGSLVTEKYGYTF
DNA: TGTGCCAGCGGCTCCCTGGTGACAGAGAAGTATGGCTACACCTTC

size: NA
V: TRBV4-2
J: TRBJ2-1
D: TRBD2
CDR3: CASSQETGARTPGLRHNEQFF
DNA: TGTGCCAGCAGCCAAGAAACCGGGGCCCGGACTCCGGGACTACGCCACAATGAGCAGTTCTTC

size: NA
V: TRBV16
J: TRBJ1-6
D: NA
CDR3: CASSKTPSNSPLHF
DNA: TGTGCCAGCAGCAAAACGCCTTCTAATTCACCCCTCCACTTT

size: NA
V: TRBV5-1
J: TRBJ1-2
D: TRBD1
CDR3: CTSSEGQGVHYGYTF
DNA: TGCACCAGCAGCGAGGGACAGGGGGTGCACTATGGCTACACCTTC

size: NA
V: TRBV9
J: TRBJ2-4
D: TRBD2
CDR3: CASTREGENIQYF
DNA: TGTGCCAGCACGAGGGAGGGCGAAAACATTCAGTACTTC

size: NA
V: TRBV2
J: TRBJ2-1
D: TRBD1
CDR3: CASSSGAGQGKYNEQFF
DNA: TGCGCCAGCAGTTCAGGAGCGGGACAGGGAAAATACAATGAGCAGTTCTTC

size: few
V: TRBV5-1
J: TRBJ2-5
D: NA
CDR3: CASSLFGSEETQYF
DNA: TGCGCCAGCAGCTTGTTTGGGTCGGAAGAGACCCAGTACTTC

size: many
V: TRBV7-7
J: TRBJ2-5
D: NA
CDR3: CASTPGPWETQYF
DNA: TGTGCTAGCACGCCCGGGCCATGGGAGACCCAGTACTTC

size: few
V: TRBV11-2
J: TRBJ2-3
D: NA
CDR3: CASSPPGSKDTQYF
DNA: TGTGCCAGCAGCCCCCCAGGCAGTAAAGATACGCAGTATTTT

size: NA
V: TRBV20-1
J: TRBJ1-2
D: NA
CDR3: CSARVPGSTNYDYTF
DNA: TGCAGTGCTAGAGTACCGGGTTCAACTAACTATGACTACACCTTC

size: few
V: TRBV15
J: TRBJ1-5
D: NA
CDR3: CATRGFGARDQPQHF
DNA: TGTGCCACCAGGGGATTCGGGGCCCGAGATCAGCCCCAGCATTTT

size: NA
V: TRBV3-1
J: TRBJ2-1
D: NA
CDR3: CASSQDGGVYNEQFF
DNA: TGTGCCAGCAGCCAAGATGGTGGGGTATACAATGAGCAGTTCTTC

size: NA
V: TRBV18
J: TRBJ1-2
D: NA
CDR3: CASSPSDENYGYTF
DNA: TGTGCCAGCTCACCGAGTGACGAGAACTATGGCTACACCTTC

size: NA
V: TRBV20-1
J: TRBJ1-5
D: TRBD1
CDR3: CSARDPKSGQVQHF
DNA: TGCAGTGCTAGAGACCCAAAATCCGGACAGGTTCAGCATTTT

size: NA
V: TRBV10-3
J: TRBJ1-2
D: TRBD1
CDR3: CAIRSWDRAPPYYGYTF
DNA: TGTGCCATCAGGTCCTGGGACAGGGCCCCCCCATACTATGGCTACACCTTC

size: NA
V: TRBV6-1
J: TRBJ1-5
D: NA
CDR3: CASSDGGGQPQHF
DNA: TGTGCCAGCAGTGATGGGGGAGGCCAGCCCCAGCATTTT

size: NA
V: TRBV6-1
J: TRBJ2-7
D: NA
CDR3: CASRADVYEQYF
DNA: TGTGCCAGCAGGGCGGACGTATACGAGCAGTACTTC

size: few
V: TRBV25-1
J: TRBJ1-1
D: TRBD1
CDR3: CASSEYIRPDRATEAFF
DNA: TGTGCCAGCAGTGAATATATACGACCGGACAGGGCTACTGAAGCTTTCTTT

size: NA
V: TRBV7-8
J: TRBJ2-3
D: NA
CDR3: CASSLLWASFSTDTQYF
DNA: TGTGCCAGCAGCCTATTATGGGCTAGCTTCAGCACAGATACGCAGTATTTT

size: few
V: TRBV10-3
J: TRBJ2-1
D: TRBD2
CDR3: CAISESRGDNEQFF
DNA: TGTGCCATCAGTGAGTCCCGGGGGGACAATGAGCAGTTCTTC

size: NA
V: TRBV2
J: TRBJ2-5
D: NA
CDR3: CASIGAILETQYF
DNA: TGTGCCAGCATTGGGGCTATTCTCGAGACCCAGTACTTC

size: few
V: TRBV3-1
J: TRBJ1-5
D: TRBD1
CDR3: CASSQGRDSLLLNQPQHF
DNA: TGTGCCAGCAGCCAAGGGAGGGACAGCCTCCTCCTCAATCAGCCCCAGCATTTT

size: NA
V: TRBV6-6
J: TRBJ1-2
D: TRBD1
CDR3: CASSPGTGLNYGYTF
DNA: TGTGCCAGCAGTCCTGGGACAGGACTTAACTATGGCTACACCTTC

size: NA
V: TRBV5-1
J: TRBJ1-1
D: NA
CDR3: CASSLGQGGFISTEAFF
DNA: TGCGCCAGCAGCTTAGGGCAGGGCGGTTTTATCAGTACTGAAGCTTTCTTT

size: NA
V: TRBV20-1
J: TRBJ1-1
D: NA
CDR3: CSARVVTEAFF
DNA: TGCAGTGCTAGAGTGGTCACTGAAGCTTTCTTT

size: few
V: TRBV3-1
J: TRBJ2-4
D: NA
CDR3: CASSPRLEAKNIQYF
DNA: TGTGCCAGCAGCCCCCGCTTAGAGGCCAAAAACATTCAGTACTTC

size: NA
V: TRBV12-3/TRBV12-4
J: TRBJ1-5
D: NA
CDR3: CASSFFSQPQHF
DNA: TGTGCCAGCAGTTTCTTTAGTCAGCCCCAGCATTTT

size: NA
V: TRBV15
J: TRBJ2-2
D: NA
CDR3: CATSRRDTNTGELFF
DNA: TGTGCCACCAGCAGGAGGGACACGAACACCGGGGAGCTGTTTTTT

size: few
V: TRBV29-1
J: TRBJ2-7
D: TRBD1
CDR3: CSVRTGTRYEQYF
DNA: TGCAGCGTCAGGACAGGGACGAGGTACGAGCAGTACTTC

size: once
V: TRBV5-1
J: TRBJ2-3
D: TRBD2
CDR3: CASSPELAGGRADTQYF
DNA: TGCGCCAGCAGCCCGGAACTAGCGGGAGGGCGGGCAGATACGCAGTATTTT

size: NA
V: TRBV4-1
J: TRBJ1-5
D: NA
CDR3: CASSQERGGGVRPQHF
DNA: TGCGCCAGCAGCCAAGAACGGGGTGGGGGAGTGAGGCCCCAGCATTTT

size: NA
V: TRBV4-1
J: TRBJ1-1
D: NA
CDR3: CASSQDWAVGTEAFF
DNA: TGCGCCAGCAGCCAAGATTGGGCAGTTGGCACTGAAGCTTTCTTT

size: NA
V: TRBV5-1
J: TRBJ1-4
D: NA
CDR3: CASRLYGATNEKLFF
DNA: TGCGCCAGCAGACTGTACGGTGCAACTAATGAAAAACTGTTTTTT

size: few
V: TRBV7-8
J: TRBJ2-7
D: NA
CDR3: CASRQGTGTGYEQYF
DNA: TGTGCCAGCAGACAAGGGACCGGGACGGGCTACGAGCAGTACTTC

size: few
V: TRBV6-6
J: TRBJ1-4
D: NA
CDR3: CASSYPPGQGREKLFF
DNA: TGTGCCAGCAGTTACCCACCGGGACAAGGGAGAGAAAAACTGTTTTTT

size: NA
V: TRBV5-5
J: TRBJ2-7
D: NA
CDR3: CASSQLPDMLGQYF
DNA: TGTGCCAGCAGCCAGCTACCGGACATGCTAGGGCAGTACTTC